These 29 T cell receptor beta chains came from one sample sequenced in a study of T cell changes during pregnancy in multiple sclerosis. Assay: immunoSEQ multiplex PCR; the TCRdb copy retains only in-frame clones and omits some. The sample lists 50,000 to 55,000 clones; around 90% were seen once. The sample in question was CD4+ T cells from peripheral blood mononuclear cells, obtained in the third trimester of pregnancy. Source of these receptors: a female donor with multiple sclerosis, enrolled in a pregnancy study.

The rearrangement joins TRBV9 to TRBJ2-1; D is perhaps TRBD2 (6 bases). Germline assignment: CDR1 SGDLS and CDR2 YYNGEE. V was pared by 0 bases and J by 4 bases, with 11 bases between. The CDR3 is 15 amino acids. For the CDR3, the DNA is TGTGCCAGCAGCGTAGACGGGGGTTCTTACAATGAGCAGTTCTTC. Protein product: CASSVDGGSYNEQFF.

The chain recombines TRBV6-1 with TRBJ2-7; 7 bases map to TRBD1. With 1 base clipped from V and 2 bases from J, the junction kept 11 bases outside the gene matches. The CDR3 loop spans 17 amino acids. Germline values: CDR1 MNHNS, CDR2 SASEGT. CDR3 sequence reads: CASSEVPPGQYTYEQYF. The CDR3 region has the DNA TGTGCCAGCAGTGAAGTCCCCCCGGGACAGTACACCTACGAGCAGTACTTC.

V and J are TRBV5-4 and TRBJ2-3; 7 bases are a match to TRBD1. Germline assignment: CDR1 SGHNT and CDR2 YYREEE (reference sequence). The CDR3 length is 15 residues. V gave up 7 bases and J gave up 2 bases; unmatched junction bases: 10. CDR3 nucleotides: TGTGCCAGCCGCAAGGGGGCGTTAACCACAGATACGCAGTATTTT. This codes for CASRKGALTTDTQYF. Looking up the rest from reference TRBV5-4 and TRBJ2-3 gives the full variable domain: ETGVTQSPTHLIKTRGQQVTLRCSSQSGHNTVSWYQQALGQGPQFIFQYYREEENGRGNFPPRFSGLQFPNYSSELNVNALELDDSALYLCASRKGALTTDTQYFGPGTRLTVL.

The rearrangement links TRBV9 to TRBJ1-5, with no clear D. The V and J ends lost 0 bases and 4 bases respectively, with 8 bases between them. The CDR3 covers 14 residues. The V gene's germline CDR1 is SGDLS and CDR2 YYNGEE. The CDR3 DNA sequence: TGTGCCAGCAGCGTAGGAGGGTGGAATCAGCCCCAGCATTTT. Translated: CASSVGGWNQPQHF.

The V gene is TRBV6-5, the J gene TRBJ2-7; TRBD2 is a possible D gene (6 bases). The V and J ends lost 6 bases and 3 bases respectively, with 12 bases between them. The CDR3 extends over 13 amino acids. Looked up from germline, CDR1 is MNHEY and CDR2 is SVGAGI. The CDR3 nucleotides read TGTGCCAGCAGCCCGGGACTTCGCTACGAGCAGTACTTC. Its protein is CASSPGLRYEQYF.

The rearrangement uses TRBV6-1 and TRBJ2-2; TRBD2 matches 9 bases. Germline trimming cut 3 bases from V and 7 bases from J; bases unmatched to any gene: 3. Germline CDR1 reads MNHNS; CDR2 reads SASEGT. This CDR3 region has 14 residues. The CDR3: CASSDGTSIGELFF. The CDR3 DNA follows: TGTGCCAGCAGTGACGGGACTAGCATCGGGGAGCTGTTTTTT.

V gene TRBV5-1 combines with J gene TRBJ2-1; 7 nucleotides match TRBD2. V shed 4 bases and J 8 bases; nucleotides not matched to a gene: 3. Per germline, CDR1 SGHRS and CDR2 YFSETQ. The CDR3 loop spans 12 amino acids. The CDR3 loop is CASSIRGDEQFF. The CDR3 nucleotides read TGCGCCAGCAGCATCCGGGGGGATGAGCAGTTCTTC.

The J gene is TRBJ1-1, the V gene TRBV29-1; no definite D call. Germline V gene data show CDR1 as SQVTM and CDR2 as ANQGSEA. V lost 7 bases to trimming and J lost 1 base, with 4 bases between them. The CDR3 runs to 10 residues. The CDR3 nucleotides read TGCAGCGGAGCGAACACTGAAGCTTTCTTT. Translation: CSGANTEAFF.

This clone was detected once. The rearrangement uses TRBV19 and TRBJ2-6, with 7 nucleotides matching TRBD1. Germline-derived CDR1 and CDR2 are LNHDA and SQIVND (reference sequence). The CDR3 is made up of 18 amino acids. The junction had 10 bases not matched to a gene; V was cut back by 5 bases and J by 0 bases. CDR3 nucleotide sequence: TGTGCCAGTAGTGTGGGACAGCCCCTCCTCTCTGGGGCCAACGTCCTGACTTTC. It is translated as CASSVGQPLLSGANVLTF.

The chain couples TRBV15 to TRBJ1-1, with D possibly TRBD1 on 5 matching bases. The CDR3 contains 14 residues. The V gene's germline CDR1 is LNHNV and CDR2 YYDKDF (reference sequence). The ends were cut back, 2 bases at V and 10 bases at J, with 17 bases in the middle. Written as DNA, the CDR3 is TGTGCCACCAGCAGATCGGGGGGGGAGTCGCGAGCTTTCTTT. Encoded protein: CATSRSGGESRAFF.

This chain connects TRBV12-5 to TRBJ1-5, with TRBD1 matching 7 bases. Germline assignment: CDR1 LGHNT and CDR2 FRNRAP. Trimming took 1 base from V and 2 from J; bases not matched to a gene: 11. The CDR3 extends over 18 amino acids. CDR3 DNA sequence: TGTGCTAGTGGTTTGGCCCGCGCGACAGGGACACGCAATCAGCCCCAGCATTTT. Its translation is CASGLARATGTRNQPQHF.

V usage is TRBV9 and J usage is TRBJ2-2; 8 nucleotides line up with TRBD1. From germline, CDR1 is SGDLS and CDR2 YYNGEE. CDR3 size: 14 residues. Trimming at V came to 5 bases and at J to 8 bases, leaving 8 bases not matched to a gene. The CDR3 coding sequence is TGTGCCAGCAGTCGACAGGGGAGATCAGGGGAGCTGTTTTTT. Its protein product is CASSRQGRSGELFF.

The chain couples TRBV7-3 to TRBJ2-1, with 9 bases matching TRBD1. V was clipped by 5 bases and J by 9 bases; unmatched bases: 5. Per germline, CDR1 SGHTA and CDR2 FQGTGA. This CDR3 contains 13 residues. Here the CDR3 reads CASSRQGGSEQFF. DNA of the CDR3: TGTGCCAGCAGCCGACAGGGGGGGAGTGAGCAGTTCTTC.

A note on this clone: One junction end disagrees with the germline gene, perhaps due to a read error. V and J are TRBV19 and TRBJ2-5, with 10 bases lining up with TRBD2. Per germline, CDR1 LNHDA and CDR2 SQIVND (reference sequence). This CDR3 comprises 13 residues. The CDR3 spells CACSGGYQETQYF. The CDR3 region has the DNA TGTGCCTGTAGCGGGGGGTACCAAGAGACCCAGTACTTC. The entire variable domain, with the rest obtained from reference TRBV19 and TRBJ2-5, is as follows: DGGITQSPKYLFRKEGQNVTLSCEQNLNHDAMYWYRQDPGQGLRLIYYSQIVNDFQKGDIAEGYSVSREKKESFPLTVTSAQKNPTAFYLCACSGGYQETQYFGPGTRLLVL.

The DNA of the CDR3 is TGTGCCAGCAGCTTTTCTAGCGGCGCCCGCAATGAGCAGTTCTTC. Protein sequence: CASSFSSGARNEQFF. This sequence joins TRBV7-2 and TRBJ2-1, with 7 bases that match TRBD2. Germline CDR1 SGHTA, CDR2 FQGNSA. The CDR3 sequence is 15 residues long. J lost 6 bases, V lost 3 bases, and 8 bases had no gene match.

This clone was recorded once. The gene calls are TRBV5-6 and TRBJ2-5, with D perhaps matching TRBD2 (6 bases). The CDR3 runs to 14 residues. V lost 4 bases and J 0 bases, leaving 10 bases between the germline ends. Germline V CDR1 and CDR2: SGHDT, YYEEEE. CDR3 in DNA: TGTGCCAGCAGCCCTCGGGACTACCAAGAGACCCAGTACTTC. Translating gives CASSPRDYQETQYF.

This clone was recorded once. The V gene is TRBV5-1, the J gene TRBJ1-1, with 7 bases lining up with TRBD1. The CDR3 consists of 15 residues. CDR1 is SGHRS and CDR2 is YFSETQ in the germline V gene. Trimming at V came to 0 bases and at J to 1 base, leaving 3 bases not matched to a gene. The CDR3 DNA is TGCGCCAGCAGCTTGGCGACAGGGAGGAACACTGAAGCTTTCTTT. Translating gives CASSLATGRNTEAFF.

This sequence joins TRBV15 and TRBJ2-3; 7 bases match TRBD1. V dropped 4 bases and J dropped 2; count of bases not matched to a gene: 9. This CDR3 spans 16 amino acids. Germline CDR1 and CDR2: LNHNV and YYDKDF (reference sequence). The CDR3 region is CATSKPAGGSTDTQYF. In DNA form, the CDR3 reads TGTGCCACCAGCAAACCAGCAGGGGGTTCCACAGATACGCAGTATTTT.

J is TRBJ2-3 and V is TRBV29-1; 8 nucleotides agree with TRBD1. Germline loops: CDR1 SQVTM, CDR2 ANQGSEA. Germline trimming cut 3 bases from V and 1 base from J; bases unmatched to any gene: 3. The CDR3 covers 14 residues. CDR3 region: CSVDPTGGTDTQYF. For the CDR3, the DNA is TGCAGCGTTGACCCGACAGGGGGCACAGATACGCAGTATTTT.

This chain links TRBV6-1 with TRBJ1-5; D is uncertain. Trimming stripped 8 bases from V and 3 bases from J, with 8 bases between. Germline CDR1 reads MNHNS; CDR2 reads SASEGT. CDR3 length: 12 amino acids. The CDR3 DNA reads as TGTGCCAGCCAGGCCTACAATCAGCCCCAGCATTTT. The encoded protein is CASQAYNQPQHF.

V is TRBV6-1 and J is TRBJ2-7; perhaps TRBD2 as D (6 bases). Trimming shortened V by 0 bases and J by 6 bases, and 6 bases separated the two germline ends. The CDR3 is 12 residues long. Looked up from germline, CDR1 is MNHNS and CDR2 is SASEGT. CDR3 loop: CASSEAGGEQYF. In nucleotides, the CDR3 is TGTGCCAGCAGTGAAGCCGGGGGCGAGCAGTACTTC.

This chain links TRBV5-4 with TRBJ1-6; tentative D call: TRBD1 (5 bases). The V and J ends lost 6 bases and 0 bases respectively, with 19 bases between them. Germline CDR1 SGHNT, CDR2 YYREEE (reference sequence). The length of the CDR3 is 18 residues. Written as DNA, the CDR3 is TGTGCCAGCACCAGCTCAGGGTCACGAAGCTCCTATAATTCACCCCTCCACTTT. Amino acid sequence: CASTSSGSRSSYNSPLHF.

The gene calls are TRBV2 and TRBJ1-1; possibly TRBD1 for D (6 bases). Trimming took off 11 bases at V and 5 bases at J, with 15 bases between the two ends. This CDR3 region has 12 residues. Germline V CDR1 and CDR2: SNHLY, FYNNEI. The CDR3, as DNA: TGTGCCGGCGCTACAGGGTTAACTGAAGCTTTCTTT. This gives the protein CAGATGLTEAFF.

The rearrangement links TRBV29-1 to TRBJ2-1, with 8 bases matching TRBD2. The CDR3 totals 16 residues. J was trimmed by 8 bases and V by 3 bases; bases with no gene match: 15. The germline gives CDR1 SQVTM, CDR2 ANQGSEA. CDR3 residues: CSVDMWVAGRGYEQFF. Written as DNA, the CDR3 is TGCAGCGTTGACATGTGGGTAGCGGGGCGCGGCTATGAGCAGTTCTTC.

This clone came up once. The chain joins TRBV29-1 to TRBJ2-1, with D possibly being TRBD1 (7 bases). The V end lost 5 bases, the J end lost 6 bases, and 17 bases lay between the germline ends. The CDR3 extends over 14 amino acids. Germline V gene lookup returns CDR1 SQVTM and CDR2 ANQGSEA. CDR3 loop: CSVQGGGSFNEQFF. The CDR3 DNA is TGCAGCGTTCAAGGAGGGGGCTCGTTCAATGAGCAGTTCTTC.

This CDR3 is CASSERQVGSNQPQHF. The CDR3 DNA sequence: TGTGCCAGCAGTGAAAGGCAGGTGGGTAGCAATCAGCCCCAGCATTTT. The V and J genes are TRBV2 and TRBJ1-5; no definite D call. The ends were cut back, 2 bases at V and 0 bases at J, with 11 bases in the middle. CDR1 and CDR2 (germline): SNHLY, FYNNEI. CDR3 length: 16 amino acids. The entire variable domain, with the rest obtained from reference TRBV2 and TRBJ1-5, is as follows: EPEVTQTPSHQVTQMGQEVILRCVPISNHLYFYWYRQILGQKVEFLVSFYNNEISEKSEIFDDQFSVERPDGSNFTLKIRSTKLEDSAMYFCASSERQVGSNQPQHFGDGTRLSIL.

This chain links TRBV7-2 with TRBJ1-2; possibly TRBD1 for D (5 bases). Germline CDR1 SGHTA, CDR2 FQGNSA. V lost 5 bases, J lost 4 bases, and 17 bases lay in between. The CDR3 is 15 amino acids. For the CDR3, the DNA is TGTGCCAGCAGCCCAAACCTAATCGGGGGCTATGGCTACACCTTC. This translates into CASSPNLIGGYGYTF. Combining the CDR3 with reference TRBV7-2 and TRBJ1-2 gives the whole variable domain GAGVSQSPSNKVTEKGKDVELRCDPISGHTALYWYRQSLGQGLEFLIYFQGNSAPDKSGLPSDRFSAERTGGSVSTLTIQRTQQEDSAVYLCASSPNLIGGYGYTFGSGTRLTVV.

J is TRBJ1-1 and V is TRBV6-1; D not certain. Trimming took off 3 bases at V and 1 base at J, with 9 bases between the two ends. The CDR3 spans 14 residues. Germline V lookup: CDR1 MNHNS, CDR2 SASEGT. DNA of the CDR3: TGTGCCAGCAGTGAGATGGGCCGGAACACTGAAGCTTTCTTT. Amino acid sequence: CASSEMGRNTEAFF.

This clone was observed a few times. This chain joins TRBV27 and TRBJ1-6; possible D gene TRBD1, 5 bases. V lost 3 bases to trimming and J lost 9 bases, with 12 bases between them. Germline V gene data show CDR1 as MNHEY and CDR2 as SMNVEV (reference sequence). The CDR3 sequence is 14 residues long. The CDR3 sequence: CASSFLGDSSPLHF. CDR3 in DNA: TGTGCCAGCAGTTTCTTAGGGGATAGTTCACCCCTCCACTTT.